What follows is one T cell receptor (beta chain) and its context. These data come from a study of T cell changes during pregnancy in multiple sclerosis. The ends were cut back, 2 bases at V and 0 bases at J, with 5 bases in the middle. This CDR3 region has 15 residues. Germline CDR1 and CDR2: MNHNS and SASEGT. The assay was immunoSEQ multiplex PCR, and TCRdb's table has in-frame clones only and misses some. Of tens of thousands of clones in the sample, roughly nine tenths were seen once. The sample in question was peripheral blood, obtained in the first trimester of pregnancy. The rearrangement links TRBV6-1 to TRBJ1-6; the D is unclear. The source of this sequence is a female donor in good health, enrolled as a control in a pregnancy study. The CDR3 bases are TGTGCCAGCAGTGAAAAGAGCTCCTATAATTCACCCCTCCACTTT. Translated: CASSEKSSYNSPLHF.